The rows below give T cell receptor beta chains drawn from one sample of a study of T cells in Graves' hyperthyroidism and ophthalmopathy. MiXCR, applied by TCRdb to the multiplex PCR reads, yields one record per CDR3 protein. Among approximately 380,000 distinct CDR3 sequences, approximately 20% were seen once, and the ten largest hold 3% to 4.5%. Sequenced input: blood. Source of these receptors: a woman under 30 with Graves' hyperthyroidism. The CDR3 runs from the conserved cysteine through the conserved F or W. Fields, in order: CDR3 protein, CDR3 DNA, clone size, V gene, D gene, J gene. The D gene is left open where the match is weak. Only part of the rows carry a size: once, few, many, or a class if the clone is expanded.

cdr3_aa: CASSQPQGVGANVLTF; cdr3_nt: TGTGCCAGCAGCCAACCCCAGGGTGTCGGGGCCAACGTCCTGACTTTC; clone_size: many; v_call: TRBV11-1; d_call: .; j_call: TRBJ2-6
cdr3_aa: CASSLWGGYGYTF; cdr3_nt: TGTGCCAGCAGTTTATGGGGAGGCTATGGCTACACCTTC; clone_size: many; v_call: TRBV12-3/TRBV12-4; d_call: .; j_call: TRBJ1-2
cdr3_aa: CSGGFGETQYF; cdr3_nt: TGCAGCGGGGGGTTCGGGGAGACCCAGTACTTC; clone_size: .; v_call: TRBV29-1; d_call: .; j_call: TRBJ2-5
cdr3_aa: CASSVLETDTQYF; cdr3_nt: TGTGCCAGCAGCGTATTGGAGACAGATACGCAGTATTTT; clone_size: many; v_call: TRBV9; d_call: .; j_call: TRBJ2-3
cdr3_aa: CASSLRLRYQETQYF; cdr3_nt: TGTGCCAGCAGTTTGCGGCTACGGTACCAAGAGACCCAGTACTTC; clone_size: many; v_call: TRBV28; d_call: .; j_call: TRBJ2-5
cdr3_aa: CSAREKTGGYYEQYF; cdr3_nt: TGCAGTGCTAGAGAAAAGACAGGGGGATACTACGAGCAGTACTTC; clone_size: many; v_call: TRBV20-1; d_call: TRBD1; j_call: TRBJ2-7
cdr3_aa: CASDGKAETQYF; cdr3_nt: TGTGCCAGCGACGGAAAAGCAGAGACCCAGTACTTC; clone_size: .; v_call: TRBV2; d_call: .; j_call: TRBJ2-5
cdr3_aa: CATSRDPGISYEQYF; cdr3_nt: TGTGCCACCAGCAGAGATCCGGGAATATCCTACGAGCAGTACTTC; clone_size: .; v_call: TRBV15; d_call: .; j_call: TRBJ2-7
cdr3_aa: CASSWGQDLEAFF; cdr3_nt: TGCGCCAGCAGCTGGGGACAGGACCTGGAAGCTTTCTTT; clone_size: many; v_call: TRBV5-1; d_call: TRBD1; j_call: TRBJ1-1
cdr3_aa: CSTSDRPLAKNIQYF; cdr3_nt: TGCAGTACCAGCGACAGGCCCCTAGCCAAAAACATTCAGTACTTC; clone_size: .; v_call: TRBV20-1; d_call: .; j_call: TRBJ2-4
cdr3_aa: CASSHQRGEAFF; cdr3_nt: TGTGCCAGCAGTCACCAGAGGGGTGAAGCTTTCTTT; clone_size: many; v_call: TRBV6-2/TRBV6-3; d_call: .; j_call: TRBJ1-1